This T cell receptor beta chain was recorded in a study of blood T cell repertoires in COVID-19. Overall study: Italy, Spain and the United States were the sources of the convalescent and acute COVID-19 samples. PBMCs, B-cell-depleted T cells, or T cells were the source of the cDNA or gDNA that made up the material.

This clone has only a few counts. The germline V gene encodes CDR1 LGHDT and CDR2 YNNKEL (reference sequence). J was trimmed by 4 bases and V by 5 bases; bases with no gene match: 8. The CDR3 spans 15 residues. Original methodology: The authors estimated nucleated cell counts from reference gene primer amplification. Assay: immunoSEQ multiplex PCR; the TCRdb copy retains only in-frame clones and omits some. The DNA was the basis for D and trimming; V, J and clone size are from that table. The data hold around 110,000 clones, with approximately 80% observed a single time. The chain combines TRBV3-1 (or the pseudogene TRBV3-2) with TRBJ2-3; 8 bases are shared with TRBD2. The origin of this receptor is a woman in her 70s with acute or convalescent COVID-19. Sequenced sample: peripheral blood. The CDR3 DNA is TGTGCCAGCAGCACCTCCTCCGGGGGGGCAGATACGCAGTATTTT. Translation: CASSTSSGGADTQYF.